The T cell receptor beta chain under discussion was sequenced for a study of CD8+ T cells in alopecia areata. General observations from the study: Patients displayed less clarity in TCR sharing than mice, a finding possibly related to HLA.

cDNA prepared by RNA extraction and subsequent reverse transcription served as the template for sequencing. The method was immunoSEQ multiplex PCR; TCRdb's version includes in-frame clones alone and lacks a portion of them. The sample includes 160,000 or so clones, 50% to 65% of them seen just once. This clone has more than one count but fewer than ten. Its target is unknown. This TCR was sampled from a human donor with alopecia areata. The source material was CD8+ T cells sorted from blood, sampled at week 0.

This CDR3 reads CASSPLDVGNYGYTF. The CDR3 DNA sequence: TGTGCCAGCAGTCCTTTGGATGTGGGAAACTATGGCTACACCTTC. The chain is built from TRBV27 and TRBJ1-2; D not resolved. The CDR3 runs 15 residues. Per germline, CDR1 MNHEY and CDR2 SMNVEV (reference sequence). Trimming stripped 5 bases from V and 2 bases from J, with 15 bases between.